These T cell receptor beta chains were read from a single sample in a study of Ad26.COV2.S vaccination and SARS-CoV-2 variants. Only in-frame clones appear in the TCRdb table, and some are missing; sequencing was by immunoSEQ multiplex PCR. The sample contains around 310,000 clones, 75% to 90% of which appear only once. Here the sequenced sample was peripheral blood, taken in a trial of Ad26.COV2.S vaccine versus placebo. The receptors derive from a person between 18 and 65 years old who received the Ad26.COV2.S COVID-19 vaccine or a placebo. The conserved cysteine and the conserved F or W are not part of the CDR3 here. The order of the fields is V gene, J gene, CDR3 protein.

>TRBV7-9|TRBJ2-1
ASSSFTGGLVGVYNEQF
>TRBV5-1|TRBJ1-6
ASSGRGQSGRLSYNSPLH
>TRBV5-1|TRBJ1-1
ASSTGTGMNTEAF
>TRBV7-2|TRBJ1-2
ASSLIGTTYGYT
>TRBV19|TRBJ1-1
ASLHRDKAF
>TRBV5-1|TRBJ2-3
ASSLARYGGPTDTQY
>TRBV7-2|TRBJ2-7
ASASLQGFYEQY
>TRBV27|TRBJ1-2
ASSLGDRGRGYT
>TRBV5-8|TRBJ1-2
ASQRQGAGYGYT
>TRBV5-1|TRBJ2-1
ASSPGLAGETEQF
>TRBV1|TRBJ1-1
TSRDTEAF
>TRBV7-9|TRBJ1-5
ASRETGSNQPQH
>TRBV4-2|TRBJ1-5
ASSQGPGGDQPQH
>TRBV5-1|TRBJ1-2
ASSLDPTGATNYGYT
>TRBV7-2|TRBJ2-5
ASSSPQLAARGAQY
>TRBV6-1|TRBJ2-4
ASSEGSGRPKNIQY
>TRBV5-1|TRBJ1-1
ASKVGVNTEAF
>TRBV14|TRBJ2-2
ASSQDPILAGANTGELF
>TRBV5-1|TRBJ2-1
ASSHRDNEYDNEQF
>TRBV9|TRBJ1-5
ASSATVSQPQH
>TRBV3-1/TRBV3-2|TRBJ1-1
ASSSIGTGEVGAAF
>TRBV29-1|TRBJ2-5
SGSGPGSGETQY
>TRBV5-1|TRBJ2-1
ASSLNRGAYNEQF
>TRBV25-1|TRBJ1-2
ASSVNYGYT
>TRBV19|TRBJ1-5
ASSMSGTIRRQPQH
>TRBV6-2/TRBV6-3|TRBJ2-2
ASSYGAGVTGELF
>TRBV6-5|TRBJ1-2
ASSYSRQNHYGYT
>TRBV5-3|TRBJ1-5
ARSFKGAGVQPQH
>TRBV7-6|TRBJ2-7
ASSSGQGRGEQY
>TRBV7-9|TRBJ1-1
ASSSGAGLVNTEAF